This T cell receptor beta chain was sequenced in a study of a mutant IDH1 vaccine in newly diagnosed glioma. General study findings and limits: Vaccination induced immune responses in approximately 93% of patients.

The method was immunoSEQ multiplex PCR; TCRdb's version includes in-frame clones alone and lacks a portion of them. Here the sample spans 20,000 to 30,000 clones, around 78% being singletons. In the case of this clone: Its target is not known.

Germline V gene data show CDR1 as SGDLS and CDR2 as YYNGEE. The CDR3 extends over 16 amino acids. V shed 0 bases and J shed 0 bases, with 12 bases lying between them. The sample's time point: week 35, safety follow-up. Each dose of the vaccine consisted of 300 ug of mutant IDH1 20-mer peptide, with topical imiquimod. Sequencing was performed on PBMCs, taken from a glioma patient whose treatment included an IDH1 peptide vaccine. V is TRBV9 and J is TRBJ1-1; D possibly corresponds to TRBD1 (6 bases). This sequence was found in a young man with glioma. CDR3 in DNA: TGTGCCAGCAGCGTAGCTACTGGGGGGCTGAACACTGAAGCTTTCTTT. This codes for CASSVATGGLNTEAFF.